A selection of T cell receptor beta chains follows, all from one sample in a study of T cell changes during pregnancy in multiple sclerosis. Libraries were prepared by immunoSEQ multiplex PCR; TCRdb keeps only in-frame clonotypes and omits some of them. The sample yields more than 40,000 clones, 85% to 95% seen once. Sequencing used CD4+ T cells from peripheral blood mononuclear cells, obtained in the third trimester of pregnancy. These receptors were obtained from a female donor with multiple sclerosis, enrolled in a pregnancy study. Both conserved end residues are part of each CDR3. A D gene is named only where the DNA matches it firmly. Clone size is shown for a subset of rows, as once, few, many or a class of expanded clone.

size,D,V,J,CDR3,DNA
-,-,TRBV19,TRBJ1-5,CASSTQTGVRQPQHF,TGTGCCAGTAGTACCCAGACAGGAGTCCGCCAGCCCCAGCATTTT
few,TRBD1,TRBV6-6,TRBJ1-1,CASSDGTADRTAFF,TGTGCCAGCAGTGACGGGACAGCTGATAGAACCGCTTTCTTT
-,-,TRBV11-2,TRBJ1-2,CASSLAGPGANYGYTF,TGTGCCAGCAGCTTAGCCGGCCCGGGGGCTAACTATGGCTACACCTTC
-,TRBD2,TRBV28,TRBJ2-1,CASKAGGPAPPIF,TGTGCCAGCAAGGCGGGAGGACCCGCCCCTCCGATCTTC
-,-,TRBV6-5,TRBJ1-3,CASSSLLRNTIYF,TGTGCCAGCAGTTCTCTACTGCGAAACACCATATATTTT
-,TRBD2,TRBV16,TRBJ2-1,CASSQRLAGGPSRRVNRGQQFF,TGTGCCAGCAGCCAAAGGCTGGCGGGAGGGCCCAGTAGGCGAGTAAATCGTGGGCAGCAGTTCTTC
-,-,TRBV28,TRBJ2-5,CASRGGGKPETQYF,TGTGCCAGCCGAGGGGGCGGGAAGCCAGAGACCCAGTACTTC
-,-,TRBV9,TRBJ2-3,CASSVGLGDFNTDTQYF,TGTGCCAGCAGCGTAGGTTTGGGTGACTTTAACACAGATACGCAGTATTTT
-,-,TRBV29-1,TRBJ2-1,CSVGAGIGDEQFF,TGCAGCGTAGGAGCGGGCATAGGGGATGAGCAGTTCTTC
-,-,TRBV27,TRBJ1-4,CASSRSPGGNEKLFF,TGTGCCAGCAGTCGGTCCCCGGGGGGGAATGAAAAACTGTTTTTT
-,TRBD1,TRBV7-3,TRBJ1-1,CASSPRQGRQAFF,TGTGCCAGCAGCCCGCGACAGGGGCGTCAAGCTTTCTTT
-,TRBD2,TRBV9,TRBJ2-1,CASSVDSGRPYFNEQFF,TGTGCCAGCAGCGTAGATAGCGGGAGACCCTATTTCAATGAGCAGTTCTTC
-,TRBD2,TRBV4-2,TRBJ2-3,CASSQDGLAGESDTQYF,TGTGCCAGCAGCCAAGATGGCCTAGCGGGAGAATCAGATACGCAGTATTTT
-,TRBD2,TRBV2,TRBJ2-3,CASRGGLAGGRDTQYF,TGTGCCAGCAGGGGCGGACTAGCGGGAGGGAGAGATACGCAGTATTTT
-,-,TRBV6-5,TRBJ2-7,CASRGQGRSSYEQYF,TGTGCCAGCAGGGGGCAGGGTCGAAGCTCCTACGAGCAGTACTTC
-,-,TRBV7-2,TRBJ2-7,CASSLSSLDSYEQYF,TGTGCCAGCAGCTTATCGTCCCTAGACAGCTACGAGCAGTACTTC
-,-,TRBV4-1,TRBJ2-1,CASSQESRTFYNEQFF,TGCGCCAGCAGCCAAGAGAGCAGGACTTTTTACAATGAGCAGTTCTTC
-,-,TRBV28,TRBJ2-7,CASRLPLGQGPSYEQYF,TGTGCCAGCAGATTGCCCTTAGGGCAGGGCCCATCCTACGAGCAGTACTTC
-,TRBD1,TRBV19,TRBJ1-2,CASGQASPDYGYTF,TGTGCCAGTGGACAGGCCTCCCCGGACTATGGCTACACCTTC
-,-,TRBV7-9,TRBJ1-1,CASSLAGGKNTEAFF,TGTGCCAGCAGCTTAGCAGGGGGAAAGAACACTGAAGCTTTCTTT
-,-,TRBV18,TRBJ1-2,CASSPPNRGTDGYTF,TGTGCCAGCTCACCACCGAATAGGGGTACCGATGGCTACACCTTC
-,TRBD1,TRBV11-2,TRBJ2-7,CASSPRGAGGWNEQYF,TGTGCCAGCAGCCCCAGGGGAGCAGGGGGCTGGAACGAGCAGTACTTC
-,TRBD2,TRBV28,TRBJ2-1,CASSSRTSGLNEQFF,TGTGCCAGCAGTTCGAGGACTAGCGGGCTCAATGAGCAGTTCTTC
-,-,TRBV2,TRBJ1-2,CASSRDTGLTGYGYTF,TGTGCCAGCAGTAGGGACACCGGGCTTACCGGCTATGGCTACACCTTC
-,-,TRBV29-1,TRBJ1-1,CSTNRVLNTEAFF,TGCAGCACCAACAGGGTCTTGAACACTGAAGCTTTCTTT
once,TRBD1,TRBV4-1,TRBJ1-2,CASSQNGQGFYGYTF,TGCGCCAGCAGCCAAAACGGACAGGGGTTCTATGGCTACACCTTC
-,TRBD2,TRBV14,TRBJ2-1,CASSQLGAGGLEQFF,TGTGCCAGCAGCCAATTAGGAGCGGGAGGGCTAGAGCAGTTCTTC
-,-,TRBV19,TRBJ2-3,CASSIEGKGSDTQYF,TGTGCCAGTAGTATCGAGGGTAAGGGATCAGATACGCAGTATTTT
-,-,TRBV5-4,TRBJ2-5,CASSRGGVEVVGTQYF,TGTGCCAGCAGCCGTGGGGGCGTAGAGGTAGTGGGGACCCAGTACTTC
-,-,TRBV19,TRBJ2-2,CASTPPGVRTGELFF,TGTGCCAGTACTCCCCCAGGGGTGAGGACCGGGGAGCTGTTTTTT
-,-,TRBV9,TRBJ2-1,CASSAYSAYNEQFF,TGTGCCAGCAGCGCCTATAGCGCGTACAATGAGCAGTTCTTC
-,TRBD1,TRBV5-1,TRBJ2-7,CASSLGTGPLYEQYF,TGCGCCAGCAGCTTGGGGACAGGGCCCCTCTACGAGCAGTACTTC
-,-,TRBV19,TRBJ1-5,CASSIALVGRQQPQHF,TGTGCCAGTAGTATTGCTTTGGTTGGGAGGCAACAGCCCCAGCATTTT
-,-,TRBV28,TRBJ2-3,CASRYPVGRDTQYF,TGTGCCAGCAGATACCCCGTTGGGCGAGATACGCAGTATTTT
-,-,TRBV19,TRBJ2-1,CASSTPGTSRVEQFF,TGTGCCAGTAGCACCCCGGGGACAAGCCGGGTTGAGCAGTTCTTC
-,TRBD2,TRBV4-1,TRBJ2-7,CASSQSSGSAPYEQYF,TGCGCCAGCAGCCAATCAAGCGGGAGCGCTCCGTACGAGCAGTACTTC
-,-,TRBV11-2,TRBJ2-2,CASSLMAGATGELFF,TGTGCCAGCAGCTTAATGGCAGGTGCGACCGGGGAGCTGTTTTTT
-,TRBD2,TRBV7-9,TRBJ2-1,CASSLHTSGRANEQFF,TGTGCCAGCAGCTTGCACACTAGCGGGAGGGCCAATGAGCAGTTCTTC
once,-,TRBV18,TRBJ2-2,CASSQRGSGELFF,TGTGCCAGCTCACAAAGGGGATCCGGGGAGCTGTTTTTT
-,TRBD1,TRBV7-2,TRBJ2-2,CASSLNRGGELFF,TGTGCCAGCAGCCTCAACAGGGGCGGGGAGCTGTTTTTT
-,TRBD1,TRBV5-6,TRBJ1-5,CASSLLSRGAESQHF,TGTGCCAGCAGCTTGTTGTCCAGGGGGGCCGAGTCCCAGCATTTT
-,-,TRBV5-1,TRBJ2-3,CASSLGLGETGTQYF,TGCGCCAGCAGCTTGGGGCTCGGCGAGACTGGTACGCAGTATTTT
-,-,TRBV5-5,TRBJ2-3,CASSLWTNPDTQYF,TGTGCCAGCAGCCTTTGGACTAATCCAGATACGCAGTATTTT
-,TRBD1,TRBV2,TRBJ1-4,CASRPGTGNEKLFF,TGTGCCAGCAGACCCGGGACAGGGAATGAAAAACTGTTTTTT
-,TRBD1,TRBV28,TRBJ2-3,CASSFRDRGRRGQYF,TGTGCCAGCAGTTTTCGGGACAGGGGGCGACGGGGGCAGTATTTT
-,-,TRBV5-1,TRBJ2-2,CASSLVGAGELFF,TGCGCCAGCAGCTTGGTAGGGGCCGGGGAGCTGTTTTTT
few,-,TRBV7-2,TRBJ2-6,CASSTHHSGANVLTF,TGTGCCAGCAGCACACACCACTCTGGGGCCAACGTCCTGACTTTC